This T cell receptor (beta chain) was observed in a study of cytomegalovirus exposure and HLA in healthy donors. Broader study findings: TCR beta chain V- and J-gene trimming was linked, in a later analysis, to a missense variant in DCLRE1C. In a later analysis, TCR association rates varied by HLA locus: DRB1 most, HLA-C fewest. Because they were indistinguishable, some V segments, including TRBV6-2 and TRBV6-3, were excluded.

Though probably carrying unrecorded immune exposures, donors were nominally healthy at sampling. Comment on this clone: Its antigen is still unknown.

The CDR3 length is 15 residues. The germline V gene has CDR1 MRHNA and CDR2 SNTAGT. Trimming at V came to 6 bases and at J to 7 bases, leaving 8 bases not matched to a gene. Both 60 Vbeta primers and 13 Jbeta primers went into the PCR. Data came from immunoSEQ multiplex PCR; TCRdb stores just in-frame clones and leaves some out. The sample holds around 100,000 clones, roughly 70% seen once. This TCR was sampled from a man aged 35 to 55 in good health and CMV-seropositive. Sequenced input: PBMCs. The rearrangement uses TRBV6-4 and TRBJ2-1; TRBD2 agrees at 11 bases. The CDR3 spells CASRLTSGSANEQFF. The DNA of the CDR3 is TGTGCCAGCAGGCTCACTAGCGGGAGCGCTAATGAGCAGTTCTTC.